A selection of T cell receptor beta chains follows, all from one sample in a study of T cell repertoires in cytomegalovirus infection. Each CDR3 protein is one row after TCRdb ran MiXCR on the reads. The data contain roughly 150,000 distinct CDR3 sequences, 30% to 40% of them singletons. These receptors have no identified antigens. The sequenced sample was CD8+ T cells from cultured PBMCs, obtained from culture after CMV antigen stimulation. Receptors were obtained from a human donor in good health (CMV status not recorded). Some clones in this sample may be carry-over from other donors' samples. Each CDR3 is given with its conserved first and last residue. The D gene is left open where the match is weak. Where a row states a size, it is once, few, many or the class of an expanded clone; other rows omit it.

v_call: TRBV18
d_call: TRBD1
j_call: TRBJ2-1
clone_size: many
cdr3_aa: CASSPPGQGGNEQFF
cdr3_nt: TGTGCCAGCTCACCACCGGGACAGGGGGGCAATGAGCAGTTCTTC

v_call: TRBV4-2
d_call: .
j_call: TRBJ1-3
clone_size: .
cdr3_aa: CASSQEEFSGNTIYF
cdr3_nt: TGTGCCAGCAGCCAAGAAGAATTCTCTGGAAACACCATATATTTT

v_call: TRBV7-9
d_call: .
j_call: TRBJ1-4
clone_size: .
cdr3_aa: CASSLESGHPNEKLFF
cdr3_nt: TGTGCCAGCAGCCTAGAGAGTGGACACCCTAATGAAAAACTGTTTTTT

v_call: TRBV12-3/TRBV12-4
d_call: TRBD1
j_call: TRBJ1-1
clone_size: .
cdr3_aa: CASSLQGSATEAFF
cdr3_nt: TGTGCCAGCAGCCTACAGGGGTCCGCCACTGAAGCTTTCTTT

v_call: TRBV9
d_call: .
j_call: TRBJ2-1
clone_size: .
cdr3_aa: CASSHGTAYNEQFF
cdr3_nt: TGTGCCAGCAGCCACGGGACGGCATACAATGAGCAGTTCTTC

v_call: TRBV6-5
d_call: .
j_call: TRBJ1-1
clone_size: .
cdr3_aa: CASSYSASAGTEAFF
cdr3_nt: TGTGCCAGCAGTTACTCCGCCTCGGCGGGCACTGAAGCTTTCTTT

v_call: TRBV7-9
d_call: TRBD1
j_call: TRBJ2-7
clone_size: .
cdr3_aa: CASSPIQGGEQYF
cdr3_nt: TGTGCCAGCAGCCCTATACAGGGGGGTGAGCAGTACTTC

v_call: TRBV24-1
d_call: .
j_call: TRBJ2-7
clone_size: .
cdr3_aa: CATSDMGHEQYF
cdr3_nt: TGTGCCACCAGTGATATGGGGCACGAGCAGTACTTC

v_call: TRBV7-8
d_call: .
j_call: TRBJ1-2
clone_size: many
cdr3_aa: CASSLAHRSSNYGYTF
cdr3_nt: TGTGCCAGCAGCTTAGCTCATAGGTCTTCTAACTATGGCTACACCTTC

v_call: TRBV7-6
d_call: .
j_call: TRBJ1-1
clone_size: .
cdr3_aa: CASRGQSLTEAFF
cdr3_nt: TGTGCCAGCCGGGGGCAGTCTCTCACTGAAGCTTTCTTT

v_call: TRBV7-9
d_call: TRBD1
j_call: TRBJ1-2
clone_size: few
cdr3_aa: CASSGVRQGVAYGYTF
cdr3_nt: TGTGCCAGCAGCGGGGTGCGACAGGGGGTGGCCTATGGCTACACCTTC

v_call: TRBV27
d_call: .
j_call: TRBJ1-5
clone_size: .
cdr3_aa: CASSPIGTPNQPQHF
cdr3_nt: TGTGCCAGCAGTCCGATCGGGACACCAAATCAGCCCCAGCATTTT

v_call: TRBV5-5
d_call: .
j_call: TRBJ2-7
clone_size: .
cdr3_aa: CASSLYRNTYEQYF
cdr3_nt: TGTGCCAGCAGCTTGTATCGCAATACCTACGAGCAGTACTTC

v_call: TRBV11-2
d_call: .
j_call: TRBJ1-3
clone_size: .
cdr3_aa: CASSTPTGRNTIYF
cdr3_nt: TGTGCCAGCAGCACGCCGACAGGCCGAAACACCATATATTTT

v_call: TRBV7-2
d_call: .
j_call: TRBJ2-7
clone_size: many
cdr3_aa: CASSLGGIYEQYF
cdr3_nt: TGTGCCAGCAGCTTGGGCGGCATCTACGAGCAGTACTTC

v_call: TRBV7-6
d_call: .
j_call: TRBJ2-5
clone_size: many
cdr3_aa: CASSFAAAIQETQYF
cdr3_nt: TGTGCCAGCAGCTTTGCGGCAGCCATACAAGAGACCCAGTACTTC

v_call: TRBV7-8
d_call: .
j_call: TRBJ2-1
clone_size: few
cdr3_aa: CASSLPRRAVNEQFF
cdr3_nt: TGTGCCAGCAGCCTCCCCCGGCGGGCAGTCAATGAGCAGTTCTTC

v_call: TRBV18
d_call: .
j_call: TRBJ1-2
clone_size: .
cdr3_aa: CASSEPVRENYGYTF
cdr3_nt: TGTGCCAGCTCCGAGCCCGTTCGGGAGAACTATGGCTACACCTTC